Sequencing of this T cell receptor (beta chain) was carried out in a study of Graves' ophthalmopathy and Graves' hyperthyroidism. At the level of the study: There was a collection of peripheral blood at initial diagnosis, before any treatment. General study results and limits: Sensitivity of 65% to 71% and specificity of approximately 73% were achieved by the model that predicted ophthalmopathy progression. Detection in blood was also observed for most expanded thyroid clonotypes above 0.001 frequency.

Using RNA transcripts, the TCR beta CDR3 regions were amplified. Amplification began with first-round RT-PCR using HTBI primers, then second-round multiplex PCR was performed. TCRdb re-analysed the multiplex PCR reads in MiXCR, keeping a single row per CDR3 protein. The profile shows more than 550,000 distinct CDR3 sequences, about 38% of them singletons. The starting material, approximately 9.7 ml of fresh peripheral blood, provided the PBMCs. There are many counts of this clonotype. Its specificity is not known. The CDR3 sequence is 15 residues long. With 3 bases removed from V and 3 bases from J, the gap between germline ends came to 14 bases. Per the germline V gene, CDR1 is MGHDK and CDR2 is SYGVNS.

This TCR came from an adult man with Graves' ophthalmopathy. Sequenced: peripheral blood. This chain links TRBV25-1 with TRBJ1-1; TRBD1 might be the D (5 bases). This CDR3 is CASSEAGGRYTEAFF. In nucleotides, the CDR3 is TGTGCCAGCAGTGAGGCGGGGGGTAGGTACACTGAAGCTTTCTTT.